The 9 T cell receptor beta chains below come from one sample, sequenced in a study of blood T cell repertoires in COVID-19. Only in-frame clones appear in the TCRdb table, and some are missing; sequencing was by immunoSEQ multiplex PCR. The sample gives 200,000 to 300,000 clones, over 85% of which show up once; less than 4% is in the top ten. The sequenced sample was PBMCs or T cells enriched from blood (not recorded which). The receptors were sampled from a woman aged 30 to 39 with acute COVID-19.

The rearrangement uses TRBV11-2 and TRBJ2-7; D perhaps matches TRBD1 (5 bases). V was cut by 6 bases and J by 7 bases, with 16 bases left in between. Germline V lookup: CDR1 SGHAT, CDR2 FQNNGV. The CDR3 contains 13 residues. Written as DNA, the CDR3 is TGTGCCAGCAGTTTACAGGCTTATGGGGAGCAGTACTTC. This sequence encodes CASSLQAYGEQYF.

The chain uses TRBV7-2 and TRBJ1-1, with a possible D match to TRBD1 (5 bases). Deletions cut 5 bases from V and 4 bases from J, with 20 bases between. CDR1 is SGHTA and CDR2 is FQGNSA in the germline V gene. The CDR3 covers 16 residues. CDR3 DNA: TGTGCCAGCAGCCGCATCCCGACAGTGGGCCGCACTGAAGCTTTCTTT. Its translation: CASSRIPTVGRTEAFF. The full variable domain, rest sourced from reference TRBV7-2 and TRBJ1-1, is GAGVSQSPSNKVTEKGKDVELRCDPISGHTALYWYRQSLGQGLEFLIYFQGNSAPDKSGLPSDRFSAERTGGSVSTLTIQRTQQEDSAVYLCASSRIPTVGRTEAFFGQGTRLTVV.

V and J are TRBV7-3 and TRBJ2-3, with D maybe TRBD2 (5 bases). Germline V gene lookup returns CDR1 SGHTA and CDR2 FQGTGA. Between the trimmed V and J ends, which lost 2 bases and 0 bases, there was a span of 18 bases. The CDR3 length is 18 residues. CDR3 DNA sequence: TGTGCCAGCAGCTTATGGGGAGCGTGGTATTCTAGCACAGATACGCAGTATTTT. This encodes CASSLWGAWYSSTDTQYF.

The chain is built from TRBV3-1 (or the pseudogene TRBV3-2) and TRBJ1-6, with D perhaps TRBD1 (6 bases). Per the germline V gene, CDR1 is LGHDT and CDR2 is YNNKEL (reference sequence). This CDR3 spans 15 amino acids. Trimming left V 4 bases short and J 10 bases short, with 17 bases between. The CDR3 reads CASSRSNRAESPLHF. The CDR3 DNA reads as TGTGCCAGCAGCCGTAGTAACAGGGCGGAATCACCCCTCCACTTT.

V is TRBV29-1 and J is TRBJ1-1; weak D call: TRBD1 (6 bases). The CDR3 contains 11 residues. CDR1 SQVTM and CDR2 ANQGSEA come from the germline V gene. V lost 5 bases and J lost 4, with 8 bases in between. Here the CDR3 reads CSVTTGTEAFF. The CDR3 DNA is TGCAGCGTTACGACAGGCACTGAAGCTTTCTTT.

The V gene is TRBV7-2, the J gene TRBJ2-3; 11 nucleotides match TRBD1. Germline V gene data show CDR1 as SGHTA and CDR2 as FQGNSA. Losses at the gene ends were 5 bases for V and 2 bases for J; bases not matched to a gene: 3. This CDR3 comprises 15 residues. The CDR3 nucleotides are TGTGCCAGCAGCCTGGACAGGGGGCACACAGATACGCAGTATTTT. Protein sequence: CASSLDRGHTDTQYF.

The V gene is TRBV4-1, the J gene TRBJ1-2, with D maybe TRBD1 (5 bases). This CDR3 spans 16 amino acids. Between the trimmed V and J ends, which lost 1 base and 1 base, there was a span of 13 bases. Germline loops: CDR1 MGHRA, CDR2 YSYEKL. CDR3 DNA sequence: TGCGCCAGCAGCCAAGGAACGACAGACTTTAACTATGGCTACACCTTC. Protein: CASSQGTTDFNYGYTF.

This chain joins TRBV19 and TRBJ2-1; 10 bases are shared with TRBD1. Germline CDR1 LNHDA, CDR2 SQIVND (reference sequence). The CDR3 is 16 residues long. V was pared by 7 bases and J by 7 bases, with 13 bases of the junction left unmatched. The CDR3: CASTRTGGFVANEQFF. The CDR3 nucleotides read TGTGCCAGTACCCGGACAGGGGGTTTCGTCGCGAATGAGCAGTTCTTC.

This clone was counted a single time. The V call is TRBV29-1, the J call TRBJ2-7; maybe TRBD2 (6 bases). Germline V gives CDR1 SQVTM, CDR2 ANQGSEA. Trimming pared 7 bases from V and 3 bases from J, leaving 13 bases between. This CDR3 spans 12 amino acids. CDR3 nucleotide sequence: TGCAGCGCTGCGGGGCAGTACTACGAGCAGTACTTC. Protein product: CSAAGQYYEQYF.